The entry below describes one T cell receptor (beta chain). Its antigen is unknown. The data stem from a study of regulatory T cells in long-lasting Graves disease. Whole-study findings and limits: Tissue studied was limited to peripheral blood, excluding thyroid tissue. Persistent disease was characterized by preferential usage of TRBV28, TRBJ1-2 and TRBJ2-5. Between persistent patients, 2,500 to 3,500 public clonotypes were shared, exceeding the approximately 870 shared between new patients.

With iRepertoire HTBI primers and Arm-PCR of CDR3 regions, TCR beta libraries were built. TCRdb re-called the multiplex PCR reads with MiXCR, one entry per CDR3 protein. The table includes about 460,000 distinct CDR3 sequences, less than 25% detected once. Time point of the sample: persistent/refractory GD, antithyroid drugs over 5 years with positive TRAb. RNA from PBMCs was the source of the TCR library. It was by American Thyroid Association guidelines that Graves' disease was diagnosed. CDR1 is LGHNA and CDR2 is YNFKEQ in the germline V gene. V was clipped by 4 bases and J by 4 bases; unmatched bases: 5. The CDR3 has 15 amino acids.

This clonotype originated in a female donor with Graves disease. The V call is TRBV4-2, the J call TRBJ1-5; 9 bases match TRBD1. Specimen: peripheral blood mononuclear cells (PBMCs), collected when the disease was refractory, from a patient treated with antithyroid drugs. CDR3 sequence reads: CASSREQGANQPQHF. CDR3 in DNA: TGTGCCAGCAGCCGAGAACAGGGGGCAAATCAGCCCCAGCATTTT.